One and the same sample provided the 25 T cell receptor beta chains below, sequenced in a study of T cell responses to AZD1222 COVID-19 vaccine. Profiling relied on immunoSEQ multiplex PCR, and the TCRdb table lists in-frame clones only, not all of them. The sample includes 150,000 to 200,000 clones, over 75% of them seen just once. The sample here was peripheral blood, taken on day 0 of AZD1222 vaccination. The receptors here all came from an adult in good health.

CDR3 DNA: TGTGCCAGCAGCTCCTGGGGTGGGAAGGATGGCTACACCTTC. It translates to CASSSWGGKDGYTF. The rearrangement joins TRBV11-2 to TRBJ1-2; the D is unclear. Per the germline V gene, CDR1 is SGHAT and CDR2 is FQNNGV. This CDR3 comprises 14 residues. Trimming removed 4 bases from V and 6 bases from J, with 15 bases in between.

A word on this clone: Other DNA sequences from this sample encode an identical CDR3 as well. The DNA for the CDR3 is TGTGCCAGCAGTCCAGGACAGGGCCTCTATGGCTACACCTTC. Encoded protein: CASSPGQGLYGYTF. The J gene is TRBJ1-2, the V gene TRBV27; 8 positions match TRBD1. V trimming: 5 bases; J trimming: 4 bases; junction bases outside the gene matches: 6. The CDR3 spans 14 residues. The germline V gene has CDR1 MNHEY and CDR2 SMNVEV (reference sequence).

This chain uses TRBV19 with TRBJ2-7, with 10 bases fitting TRBD1. Germline-derived CDR1 and CDR2 are LNHDA and SQIVND (reference sequence). This CDR3 is built from 15 residues. Germline trimming cut 5 bases from V and 3 bases from J; bases unmatched to any gene: 7. CDR3 sequence reads: CASSAETGGLYEQYF. DNA for the CDR3: TGTGCCAGTAGTGCCGAGACAGGGGGCCTCTACGAGCAGTACTTC.

This sequence joins TRBV7-2 and TRBJ1-2; no clear D gene. The CDR3 is 11 amino acids. Trimming took off 4 bases at V and 7 bases at J, with 7 bases between the two ends. Germline CDR1 is SGHTA and CDR2 is FQGNSA. The CDR3 bases are TGTGCCAGCAGCTCCCCCCCTGGCTACACCTTC. The encoded protein is CASSSPPGYTF.

This chain connects TRBV18 to TRBJ2-7; 13 bases agree with TRBD2. Germline-derived CDR1 and CDR2 are KGHSH and LQKENI. The CDR3 loop spans 16 amino acids. The J segment lost 2 bases and the V segment lost 3 bases, leaving 4 bases of the junction unmatched. The CDR3 DNA sequence: TGTGCCAGCTCACCGGGGACTAGCGGGGTGACCTACGAGCAGTACTTC. Translating gives CASSPGTSGVTYEQYF. Filled out from reference TRBV18 and TRBJ2-7, the complete variable domain reads NAGVMQNPRHLVRRRGQEARLRCSPMKGHSHVYWYRQLPEEGLKFMVYLQKENIIDESGMPKERFSAEFPKEGPSILRIQQVVRGDSAAYFCASSPGTSGVTYEQYFGPGTRLTVT.

This rearrangement joins TRBV2 to TRBJ1-3; a weak D match, TRBD1 (5 bases). The length of the CDR3 is 16 residues. V lost 4 bases and J 0 bases, leaving 13 bases between the germline ends. From germline, CDR1 is SNHLY and CDR2 FYNNEI. The CDR3 nucleotides read TGTGCCAGCAGTGTCGGGAGGGGAGGCTCTGGAAACACCATATATTTT. Translation gives CASSVGRGGSGNTIYF.

The J gene is TRBJ1-1, the V gene TRBV4-1; D is unresolved. The CDR3 length is 13 residues. Germline CDR1 and CDR2: MGHRA and YSYEKL. V lost 1 base, J lost 2 bases, and 5 bases lay in between. The CDR3 DNA sequence: TGCGCCAGCAGCCAAGTCCGTAACACTGAAGCTTTCTTT. Translated, it gives CASSQVRNTEAFF.

This rearrangement joins TRBV27 to TRBJ1-5; perhaps TRBD1 as D (6 bases). The CDR3 runs to 16 residues. V lost 8 bases and J lost 0, with 17 bases in between. CDR1 is MNHEY, CDR2 SMNVEV, per germline (reference sequence). CDR3 in DNA: TGTGCCAGCTCGGGGGGACAACCGATTAGCAATCAGCCCCAGCATTTT. As protein: CASSGGQPISNQPQHF.

The chain employs TRBV6-4 and TRBJ2-7; D perhaps matches TRBD2 (5 bases). There are 19 residues in the CDR3. V dropped 0 bases and J dropped 2 bases, with 23 bases sitting between them. The germline V gene has CDR1 MRHNA and CDR2 SNTAGT. Here the CDR3 DNA reads TGTGCCAGCAGTGACTCCGGAGGCCTCACTCGGACCTCCCCCTACGAGCAGTACTTC. It translates to CASSDSGGLTRTSPYEQYF.

V is TRBV6-4 and J is TRBJ1-2; D ambiguous. Trimming took off 0 bases at V and 0 bases at J, with 11 bases between the two ends. The CDR3 has 16 amino acids. CDR1 is MRHNA and CDR2 is SNTAGT in the germline V gene. CDR3 sequence (DNA): TGTGCCAGCAGTGACTCCTTGGACCAACCTAACTATGGCTACACCTTC. Translating gives CASSDSLDQPNYGYTF.

This chain joins TRBV6-2 or TRBV6-3 and TRBJ1-6; D is undetermined. The CDR3 covers 12 residues. Germline V gives CDR1 MNHEY, CDR2 SVGEGT. V was pared by 6 bases and J by 13 bases, with 13 bases between. For the CDR3, the DNA is TGTGCCAGCAGCCTAACGGATCTCCCCCTCCACTTT. Amino acids: CASSLTDLPLHF.

The J gene is TRBJ2-1, the V gene TRBV7-9, with D perhaps matching TRBD1 or TRBD2 (5 bases each). Trimming removed 3 bases at V and 9 bases at J, with 18 bases between. The CDR3 has 15 amino acids. Germline V gene sequence: CDR1 SEHNR, CDR2 FQNEAQ (reference sequence). The CDR3 DNA reads as TGTGCCAGCAGCTTCATAAGAGGGACGGCTGCTGAGCAGTTCTTC. It encodes CASSFIRGTAAEQFF.

The genes are TRBV15 and TRBJ1-6, with D perhaps matching TRBD1 (6 bases). Per germline, CDR1 LNHNV and CDR2 YYDKDF (reference sequence). CDR3 length: 15 amino acids. V lost 2 bases and J 7 bases, leaving 12 bases between the germline ends. The CDR3 is CATSRPQGGNSPLHF. DNA of the CDR3: TGTGCCACCAGCAGACCACAGGGAGGGAATTCACCCCTCCACTTT.

This sequence joins TRBV6-5 and TRBJ2-5, with 7 positions matching TRBD1. Germline V gene sequence: CDR1 MNHEY, CDR2 SVGAGI. V lost 10 bases, J lost 5 bases, and 13 bases stayed unmatched. The CDR3 covers 14 residues. CDR3 DNA sequence: TGTGCCACCCCCTTGGACAGGCGACAGGAGACCCAGTACTTC. It encodes CATPLDRRQETQYF.

The J gene is TRBJ1-1, the V gene TRBV7-3; TRBD1 is a possible D gene (6 bases). This CDR3 spans 15 amino acids. The ends were cut back, 1 base at V and 4 bases at J, with 13 bases in the middle. Germline CDR1 SGHTA, CDR2 FQGTGA. The CDR3 sequence is CASSLKGGGGTEAFF. The CDR3 nucleotides read TGTGCCAGCAGCTTAAAAGGGGGTGGAGGCACTGAAGCTTTCTTT.

This chain joins TRBV5-6 and TRBJ2-2; D is perhaps TRBD2 (6 bases). CDR1 and CDR2 from the germline V gene are SGHDT and YYEEEE. CDR3 size: 15 residues. The V gene lost 3 bases and the J gene lost 6 bases, with 15 bases spanning the gap. Here the CDR3 DNA reads TGTGCCAGCAGCTGGGAGGAGGGGTTGGCCGGGGAGCTGTTTTTT. Translating gives CASSWEEGLAGELFF.

CDR3: CASSLDGTSGGYNEQFF. CDR3 sequence (DNA): TGCGCCAGCAGCTTGGATGGGACTAGCGGGGGGTACAATGAGCAGTTCTTC. V usage is TRBV5-1 and J usage is TRBJ2-1; 15 bases align to TRBD2. Germline assignment: CDR1 SGHRS and CDR2 YFSETQ. J gave up 4 bases and V 0 bases, and 2 bases lay outside the gene matches. The CDR3 contains 17 residues. Based on the CDR3 plus reference TRBV5-1 and TRBJ2-1, the full variable domain is KAGVTQTPRYLIKTRGQQVTLSCSPISGHRSVSWYQQTPGQGLQFLFEYFSETQRNKGNFPGRFSGRQFSNSRSEMNVSTLELGDSALYLCASSLDGTSGGYNEQFFGPGTRLTVL.

The CDR3 DNA follows: TGCGCCAGCAGCTTTCCGCGGGGGGACACAGATACGCAGTATTTT. Protein: CASSFPRGDTDTQYF. The J gene is TRBJ2-3, the V gene TRBV5-1, with 8 bases matching TRBD2. Germline V lookup: CDR1 SGHRS, CDR2 YFSETQ. V was pared by 2 bases and J by 2 bases, with 4 bases of the junction left unmatched. The CDR3 has 15 amino acids.

The V call is TRBV18, the J call TRBJ1-2; D is uncertain. The length of the CDR3 is 14 residues. V lost 0 bases and J 4 bases, leaving 9 bases between the germline ends. Germline CDR1 is KGHSH and CDR2 is LQKENI. The CDR3 DNA is TGTGCCAGCTCACCACCCCAGGCAGCCTATGGCTACACCTTC. Its translation is CASSPPQAAYGYTF.

The V and J genes are TRBV9 and TRBJ1-2, with no clear D. This CDR3 spans 13 amino acids. Germline CDR1 SGDLS, CDR2 YYNGEE. Deletions cut 1 base from V and 2 bases from J, with 6 bases between. The CDR3 coding sequence is TGTGCCAGCAGCGTATCCGAAAACTATGGCTACACCTTC. This codes for CASSVSENYGYTF.

The chain carries TRBV25-1 and TRBJ1-5; D possibly corresponds to TRBD1 (5 bases). The CDR3 extends over 13 amino acids. Trimming left V 4 bases short and J 8 bases short, with 12 bases between. Germline-derived CDR1 and CDR2 are MGHDK and SYGVNS. In nucleotides, the CDR3 is TGTGCCAGCAGTGGGGTTGGGGGAAAGCCCCAGCATTTT. It is translated as CASSGVGGKPQHF.

This rearrangement joins TRBV19 to TRBJ1-2; 10 bases line up with TRBD1. This CDR3 spans 18 amino acids. CDR1 and CDR2 from the germline V gene are LNHDA and SQIVND (reference sequence). After removal of 3 bases from V and 4 bases from J, the junction contained 14 bases not matched to a gene. CDR3: CASSIIFPGQGSVYGYTF. The CDR3 DNA sequence: TGTGCCAGTAGTATCATATTTCCGGGACAGGGGTCGGTCTATGGCTACACCTTC.

This clone occurred a few times. The J gene is TRBJ1-2, the V gene TRBV30; possibly TRBD1 for D (6 bases). The CDR3 is 15 residues long. CDR1 GTSNPN and CDR2 SVGIG come from the germline V gene (reference sequence). Between the trimmed V and J ends, which lost 5 bases and 4 bases, there was a span of 20 bases. The CDR3 nucleotides read TGTGCCTGGTCGGGGGGCCGTACGGTATTCTATGGCTACACCTTC. It specifies CAWSGGRTVFYGYTF.

The chain recombines TRBV5-4 with TRBJ2-3, with a weak D call TRBD2 (6 bases). The CDR3 sequence is 15 residues long. Looked up from germline, CDR1 is SGHNT and CDR2 is YYREEE (reference sequence). Trimming removed 2 bases at V and 1 base at J, with 11 bases between. The DNA for the CDR3 is TGTGCCAGCAGCTTCGTGTCGGGAGGCACAGATACGCAGTATTTT. It yields the protein CASSFVSGGTDTQYF.

The CDR3 protein is CASSLEGVLYEQYF. CDR3 bases: TGTGCCAGCAGCTTAGAGGGAGTTCTTTACGAGCAGTACTTC. This rearrangement joins TRBV7-9 to TRBJ2-7; the D gene is possibly TRBD2 (5 bases). The CDR3 has 14 residues. V lost 1 base and J 4 bases, leaving 11 bases between the germline ends. Germline values: CDR1 SEHNR, CDR2 FQNEAQ (reference sequence).